One sample yielded the 8 T cell receptor beta chains listed below, sequenced in a study of vaccination and CD4 T cells after COVID-19. The Oncomine TCR Beta short-read assay was applied to DNA of cultured CD4+ T cells. TCRdb fed the PCR reads into MiXCR, producing one record per CDR3 protein. This table holds just over 9,500 distinct CDR3 sequences, 51% found once. No cognate antigen is known for these TCRs. Treatment given: roughly nine-day PBMC culture with coronavirus spike peptide pools or control peptides (ViraFEST assay). Sequenced sample: CD4+ T cells from blood, cultured in vitro. All receptors come from a human donor who had recovered from COVID-19.

This chain joins TRBV6-2 or TRBV6-3 and TRBJ2-1, with 11 bases that match TRBD2. Germline CDR1 is MNHEY and CDR2 is SVGEGT. This CDR3 comprises 17 residues. V shed 1 base and J 4 bases; nucleotides not matched to a gene: 6. The CDR3 region has the DNA TGTGCCAGCAGTTACTTAGCGGGAGGGCCGAGATACAATGAGCAGTTCTTC. Protein product: CASSYLAGGPRYNEQFF.

V gene TRBV24-1 combines with J gene TRBJ1-5; 12 bases agree with TRBD1. The CDR3 consists of 15 residues. Per the germline V gene, CDR1 is KGHDR and CDR2 is SFDVKD. V lost 3 bases and J lost 8; bases outside the gene matches: 4. This CDR3 is CATSDPGTGGEPQHF. In DNA, the CDR3 is TGTGCCACCAGTGATCCCGGGACAGGGGGCGAGCCCCAGCATTTT.

The chain is built from TRBV6-2 or TRBV6-3 and TRBJ2-1; possibly TRBD2 for D (6 bases). Germline lookup yields CDR1 MNHEY and CDR2 SVGEGT. The V end was cut by 4 bases, the J end by 9 bases, with 13 bases between. The CDR3 has 13 residues. The CDR3 DNA sequence: TGTGCCAGCAGTTCGCGCCTTAGCGGTGAGCAGTTCTTC. It yields the protein CASSSRLSGEQFF.

The chain has TRBV28 and TRBJ1-1, with D unresolved. Germline loops: CDR1 MDHEN, CDR2 SYDVKM. The CDR3 extends over 10 amino acids. Trimming left V 4 bases short and J 6 bases short, with 3 bases between. The CDR3 nucleotides are TGTGCCAGCAGTTCCTCTGAAGCTTTCTTT. It is translated as CASSSSEAFF.

The gene calls are TRBV7-2 and TRBJ2-2; maybe TRBD2 (5 bases). The CDR3 consists of 14 residues. In germline, CDR1 is SGHTA, CDR2 FQGNSA. V was trimmed by 5 bases and J by 2 bases, leaving 9 bases between them. This CDR3 is CASSVGVNTGELFF. CDR3 coding DNA: TGTGCCAGCAGCGTCGGGGTCAACACCGGGGAGCTGTTTTTT.

The chain uses TRBV20-1 and TRBJ1-2; tentative D call: TRBD1 (5 bases). Deletions cut 0 bases from V and 2 bases from J, with 13 bases between. Germline CDR1 and CDR2: DFQATT and SNEGSKA (reference sequence). The CDR3 covers 15 residues. CDR3 sequence reads: CSARDGGGANYGYTF. CDR3 coding DNA: TGCAGTGCTAGAGATGGTGGGGGAGCCAACTATGGCTACACCTTC.

This CDR3 reads CASRAGTPNSPLHF. The CDR3 DNA follows: TGTGCCAGTAGAGCCGGGACGCCAAATTCACCCCTCCACTTT. V gene TRBV19 combines with J gene TRBJ1-6, with a tentative D call TRBD1 (5 bases). The germline V and J ends were trimmed by 6 bases and 7 bases, with 13 bases remaining between them. Looked up from germline, CDR1 is LNHDA and CDR2 is SQIVND (reference sequence). There are 14 residues in the CDR3.

In this sample, this clonotype turned up a few times. V and J are TRBV7-2 and TRBJ1-5, with D perhaps matching TRBD1 (5 bases). Germline lookup yields CDR1 SGHTA and CDR2 FQGNSA. Trimming removed 2 bases at V and 4 bases at J, with 12 bases between. The CDR3 extends over 15 amino acids. The CDR3 nucleotides are TGTGCCAGCAGCTTAAGCCGGGGGTGGAATCAGCCCCAGCATTTT. It specifies CASSLSRGWNQPQHF.